This TCR beta chain was observed in a study of T cells after yellow fever vaccination. This clonotype was observed at least ten times. The antigen is undetermined. Study outcomes and limitations: Post-booster reappearance was seen for most primary-vaccination clones (around 97% CD4, around 88% CD8). The study noted that FACS-sorted repertoires could contain abundant clonotypes contaminating from the bulk population. Few clonotypes appeared in both CD4 and CD8 compartments.

CDR1 is MNHEY and CDR2 is SMNVEV in the germline V gene (reference sequence). The CDR3 spans 14 residues. After removal of 3 bases from V and 4 bases from J, the junction contained 4 bases not matched to a gene. 5'RACE template switching produced TCR cDNA carrying a universal primer site and UMIs. TCRdb recomputed calls from the 5' RACE reads with MiXCR, one row per CDR3 protein. This table has roughly 250,000 distinct CDR3 sequences, around 13% appearing once. The TCR comes from a man in his thirties or forties who received the YFV17D yellow fever vaccine. The chain combines TRBV27 with TRBJ2-5; TRBD1 matches at 8 bases. The specimen was CD4+ T cells sorted from PBMCs, collected 45 days after the yellow fever booster vaccination. The DNA of the CDR3 is TGTGCCAGCAGTTTTAACAGGGGGTCAGAGACCCAGTACTTC. Encoded protein: CASSFNRGSETQYF.